This T cell receptor beta chain was recorded in a study of T cells expressing NK-cell markers. After re-calling the 5' RACE reads, TCRdb lists one entry per CDR3 protein, DNA absent. The sample table sets out approximately 150,000 distinct CDR3 sequences. Study outcomes and limitations: In a handful of donors, these clonotypes also led the CD3+CD56-NKG2C+ fraction.

Comments on this clonotype: Its specificity is not known.

Germline loops: CDR1 SGHKS, CDR2 YYEKEE (reference sequence). The CDR3 spans 15 residues. The clonotype originates from a young man in good health. V and J are TRBV5-5 and TRBJ2-1; as DNA is missing, the TRBD1 call by TCRdb cannot be tested. Sequencing was done on a sample of blood T cells: a sorted CD56 or NKG2C T cell subset, CD4+ or CD8+ T cells, or bulk PBMC T cells (not recorded which). The CDR3 loop is CASSSGTSSYNEQFF.